Presented here are 32 T cell receptor beta chains from one specimen sequenced in a study of T cell repertoires in cytomegalovirus infection. TCRdb used MiXCR to reprocess the reads, holding one entry per CDR3 protein. The sample comprises approximately 400,000 distinct CDR3 sequences, roughly 30% of which are singletons, and around 15% rests with the top ten. The sequenced sample consisted of PBMCs. These receptors all come from a human donor in good health (CMV status not recorded). Some clones in this sample may be carry-over from other donors' samples.

There are a few counts of this clonotype. In DNA form, the CDR3 reads TGTGCCAGCAGTTACTCGACAGGAAAGTCCTCCTACAATGAGCAGTTCTTC. Translating it yields CASSYSTGKSSYNEQFF. This sequence joins TRBV6-2 or TRBV6-3 and TRBJ2-1; maybe TRBD1 (6 bases). The CDR3 runs to 17 residues. The germline gives CDR1 MNHEY, CDR2 SVGEGT. Trimming removed 0 bases at V and 0 bases at J, with 12 bases between.

This chain links TRBV18 with TRBJ1-1; D is ambiguous. The V gene lost 3 bases and the J gene lost 1 base, with 6 bases spanning the gap. The CDR3 extends over 13 amino acids. Germline V gene data show CDR1 as KGHSH and CDR2 as LQKENI. In nucleotides, the CDR3 is TGTGCCAGCTCACCTATAGAGAACACTGAAGCTTTCTTT. Translated: CASSPIENTEAFF. Supplemented by reference TRBV18 and TRBJ1-1, the full variable domain reads NAGVMQNPRHLVRRRGQEARLRCSPMKGHSHVYWYRQLPEEGLKFMVYLQKENIIDESGMPKERFSAEFPKEGPSILRIQQVVRGDSAAYFCASSPIENTEAFFGQGTRLTVV.

This chain uses TRBV19 with TRBJ2-5; tentatively, D is TRBD2 (5 bases). Per germline, CDR1 LNHDA and CDR2 SQIVND (reference sequence). The CDR3 runs to 15 residues. The V gene lost 4 bases and the J gene lost 0 bases, with 12 bases spanning the gap. CDR3: CASSKERRYQETQYF. Written as DNA, the CDR3 is TGTGCCAGTAGTAAAGAGCGGCGCTACCAAGAGACCCAGTACTTC.

This chain joins TRBV5-1 and TRBJ2-1; tentative D call: TRBD1 (6 bases). The CDR3 totals 15 residues. Trimming shortened V by 3 bases and J by 9 bases, and 19 bases separated the two germline ends. In germline, CDR1 is SGHRS, CDR2 YFSETQ. The CDR3 region has the DNA TGCGCCAGCAGCTCCCGGGACAACGCTTTTCCTGAGCAGTTCTTC. Its protein product is CASSSRDNAFPEQFF.

The sample holds many counts of this clonotype. The genes are TRBV12-3 or TRBV12-4 and TRBJ2-1; D gene unclear. The CDR3 runs to 11 residues. V was cut by 2 bases and J by 6 bases, with 2 bases left in between. In DNA, the CDR3 is TGTGCCAGCAGTTTAACCAATGAGCAGTTCTTC. This sequence encodes CASSLTNEQFF.

The chain couples TRBV10-3 to TRBJ2-7; TRBD1 might be the D (7 bases). The CDR3 extends over 14 amino acids. Trimming pared 5 bases from V and 2 bases from J, leaving 13 bases between. CDR1 and CDR2 from the germline V gene are ENHRY and SYGVKD. The CDR3 loop is CAISWGQRAYEQYF. The CDR3 DNA is TGTGCCATCAGTTGGGGACAGCGGGCCTACGAGCAGTACTTC.

The rearrangement uses TRBV7-6 and TRBJ2-7, with 8 nucleotides matching TRBD1. There are 14 residues in the CDR3. CDR1 and CDR2 (germline): SGHVS, FNYEAQ. The J segment lost 3 bases and the V segment lost 6 bases, leaving 7 bases of the junction unmatched. The CDR3 reads CASSPPGQVYEQYF. DNA for the CDR3: TGTGCCAGCAGTCCTCCGGGACAGGTCTACGAGCAGTACTTC.

The V call is TRBV4-1, the J call TRBJ2-1; TRBD2 agrees at 7 bases. Trimming took 0 bases from V and 4 from J; bases not matched to a gene: 3. There are 15 residues in the CDR3. Germline loops: CDR1 MGHRA, CDR2 YSYEKL. DNA of the CDR3: TGCGCCAGCAGCCAAGAGCGGGGGATTTACAATGAGCAGTTCTTC. It encodes CASSQERGIYNEQFF.

This clonotype was detected only a few times. This sequence joins TRBV20-1 and TRBJ2-7; 9 nucleotides align to TRBD1. CDR3 length: 14 amino acids. The ends lost 5 bases at V and 7 bases at J; junction bases unmatched: 12. Germline V lookup: CDR1 DFQATT, CDR2 SNEGSKA (reference sequence). The DNA for the CDR3 is TGCAGTGCTCGTACACAGGGGGCGCCGGGGGAGCAGTACTTC. Encoded protein: CSARTQGAPGEQYF.

Note on this clonotype: Possible read error: a much larger clone is one base away. The CDR3 region has the DNA TGTGCCATCAGGTCCGGGACTGGGGCCAACGTCCTGACTTTC. Protein product: CAIRSGTGANVLTF. The chain recombines TRBV6-6 with TRBJ2-6; D may be TRBD2 (5 bases). The CDR3 covers 14 residues. Germline V gene data show CDR1 as MNHNY and CDR2 as SVGAGI (reference sequence). Trimming left V 10 bases short and J 2 bases short, with 12 bases between.

The chain combines TRBV7-8 with TRBJ2-3; D possibly corresponds to TRBD2 (5 bases). Germline V gene data show CDR1 as SGHVS and CDR2 as FQNEAQ. The CDR3 sequence is 16 residues long. Trimming took 5 bases from V and 1 from J, leaving 16 bases between them. The CDR3 here is CASSPDRGEGTDTQYF. In DNA, the CDR3 is TGTGCCAGCAGCCCCGATCGGGGTGAGGGCACAGATACGCAGTATTTT.

Remarks on this clonotype: With a much larger clone just one base away, this may be a read error. The chain carries TRBV7-8 and TRBJ2-1; D call uncertain. With 4 bases removed from V and 4 bases from J, the gap between germline ends came to 11 bases. The germline gives CDR1 SGHVS, CDR2 FQNEAQ. The CDR3 runs to 14 residues. The CDR3 is CASSSGSTYNEQFF. DNA of the CDR3: TGTGCCAGCAGCTCCGGTTCGACTTACAATGAGCAGTTCTTC.

This clonotype was counted a few times. This chain joins TRBV20-1 and TRBJ1-1, with D tentatively TRBD1 (5 bases). Germline lookup yields CDR1 DFQATT and CDR2 SNEGSKA (reference sequence). The CDR3 is 13 residues long. V gave up 5 bases and J gave up 8 bases, with 18 bases separating them. DNA for the CDR3: TGCAGTGCTCGGACGAGGGGCGGGATGGAAGCTTTCTTT. It specifies CSARTRGGMEAFF.

This clonotype was seen more than once but under ten times. The chain couples TRBV7-6 to TRBJ1-2; 8 bases map to TRBD1. CDR3 size: 14 residues. Germline CDR1 reads SGHVS; CDR2 reads FNYEAQ. J gave up 7 bases and V 1 base, and 5 bases lay outside the gene matches. The CDR3 region has the DNA TGTGCCAGCAGCTTAGGGGGACAGGTATTTGGCTACACCTTC. It translates to CASSLGGQVFGYTF. Variable domain in full (rest from reference TRBV7-6 and TRBJ1-2): GAGVSQSPRYKVTKRGQDVALRCDPISGHVSLYWYRQALGQGPEFLTYFNYEAQQDKSGLPNDRFSAERPEGSISTLTIQRTEQRDSAMYRCASSLGGQVFGYTFGSGTRLTVV.

The V call is TRBV12-3 or TRBV12-4, the J call TRBJ2-1, with D possibly being TRBD1 (6 bases). Trimming pared 6 bases from V and 15 bases from J, leaving 30 bases between. The CDR3 totals 16 residues. The CDR3: CASRLSSGHVLFRPFF. The CDR3, as DNA: TGTGCCAGCAGGTTATCATCGGGACATGTGTTGTTTAGGCCGTTCTTC.

This clonotype has at least ten counts. The chain is built from TRBV6-1 and TRBJ2-1; 11 bases match TRBD2. V lost 2 bases and J lost 5; bases outside the gene matches: 17. Germline V gives CDR1 MNHNS, CDR2 SASEGT. The CDR3 is made up of 20 amino acids. The DNA of the CDR3 is TGTGCCAGCAGTGAACGTTCTACGACTAGCGGGGAGCTCCTTAACAATGAGCAGTTCTTC. Its translation: CASSERSTTSGELLNNEQFF.

The V gene is TRBV6-5, the J gene TRBJ1-6; D perhaps matches TRBD1 (6 bases). Germline V gene sequence: CDR1 MNHEY, CDR2 SVGAGI. This CDR3 spans 15 amino acids. Trimming took off 4 bases at V and 2 bases at J, with 9 bases between the two ends. Here the CDR3 reads CASSLHRAYNSPLHF. CDR3 bases: TGTGCCAGCAGTTTGCACAGGGCCTATAATTCACCCCTCCACTTT.

This clonotype was detected ten times or more. The rearrangement uses TRBV7-2 and TRBJ1-2; D gene ambiguous. Germline CDR1 is SGHTA and CDR2 is FQGNSA. The CDR3 has 15 amino acids. Trimming took off 5 bases at V and 7 bases at J, with 20 bases between the two ends. The CDR3 bases are TGTGCCAGCAGCGTCGACCCAGGAGGACTTTCTGGCTACACCTTC. Encoded protein: CASSVDPGGLSGYTF.

In the case of this clonotype: An end of the junction does not agree with germline; a read error may underlie this. The V gene is TRBV4-1, the J gene TRBJ1-2; D is ambiguous. The CDR3 spans 11 residues. Germline assignment: CDR1 MGHRA and CDR2 YSYEKL. CDR3 loop: CDSSQDGVYTF. CDR3 nucleotide sequence: TGCGACAGCAGCCAAGATGGTGTCTACACCTTC.

This chain links TRBV12-3 or TRBV12-4 with TRBJ1-1; TRBD1 is a possible D gene (6 bases). The CDR3 runs 13 residues. With 2 bases removed from V and 5 bases from J, the gap between germline ends came to 9 bases. CDR3 amino acids: CASSLTGQTEAFF. DNA for the CDR3: TGTGCCAGCAGTTTAACAGGGCAAACTGAAGCTTTCTTT.

With regard to this clonotype: A much larger clone sits a single nucleotide away, making a read error possible. The chain recombines TRBV7-6 with TRBJ1-5, with D possibly TRBD1 on 6 matching bases. V lost 1 base to trimming and J lost 5 bases, with 12 bases between them. This CDR3 spans 15 amino acids. Germline CDR1 and CDR2: SGHVS and FNYEAQ. CDR3 DNA sequence: TGTGCCAGCAGCTTAGGGGCAGGGGTCGATCAGCCCCAGCATTTT. This sequence encodes CASSLGAGVDQPQHF.

This clonotype was detected only once. This chain uses TRBV20-1 with TRBJ2-4; D may be TRBD1 or TRBD2 (5 bases each). This CDR3 has 14 amino acids. The germline CDR1 and CDR2 sequences are DFQATT and SNEGSKA (reference sequence). Trimming cost V 6 bases and J 1 base, with 13 bases left between them. The CDR3 loop reads CSAKGDPAKNIQYF. The CDR3 DNA follows: TGCAGTGCCAAAGGGGACCCGGCCAAAAACATTCAGTACTTC.

The gene calls are TRBV2 and TRBJ2-7, with D perhaps TRBD2 (6 bases). This CDR3 comprises 15 residues. Germline CDR1 is SNHLY and CDR2 is FYNNEI. V was clipped by 2 bases and J by 5 bases, with 16 bases between them. CDR3: CASSEPRGRKDEQYF. The CDR3 nucleotides are TGTGCCAGCAGTGAACCCCGGGGGAGGAAGGACGAGCAGTACTTC. Drawing the rest from reference TRBV2 and TRBJ2-7, the complete variable domain is EPEVTQTPSHQVTQMGQEVILRCVPISNHLYFYWYRQILGQKVEFLVSFYNNEISEKSEIFDDQFSVERPDGSNFTLKIRSTKLEDSAMYFCASSEPRGRKDEQYFGPGTRLTVT.

This clonotype was detected ten times or more. The chain employs TRBV7-2 and TRBJ2-3, with 15 nucleotides matching TRBD2. The CDR3 sequence is 16 residues long. J was trimmed by 4 bases and V by 4 bases; bases with no gene match: 3. The germline gives CDR1 SGHTA, CDR2 FQGNSA. The CDR3 spells CASSYRTSGGADTQYF. DNA of the CDR3: TGTGCCAGCAGCTACCGGACTAGCGGGGGGGCAGATACGCAGTATTTT.

This clonotype has a handful of counts. The V call is TRBV29-1, the J call TRBJ1-1, with 7 nucleotides matching TRBD1. CDR1 and CDR2 (germline): SQVTM, ANQGSEA. CDR3 length: 12 residues. Unmatched junction bases numbered 4, after V lost 4 bases and J lost 5 bases. The CDR3 DNA is TGCAGCGTTGGCGGACAGGTGACTGAAGCTTTCTTT. It translates to CSVGGQVTEAFF.

V and J are TRBV15 and TRBJ1-4; D perhaps matches TRBD1 (6 bases). Germline CDR1 is LNHNV and CDR2 is YYDKDF (reference sequence). The CDR3 is made up of 16 amino acids. The V end lost 1 base, the J end lost 7 bases, and 16 bases lay between the germline ends. The CDR3 coding sequence is TGTGCCACCAGCAGAGCAGGGGCAGGGTTCAGTGAAAAACTGTTTTTT. Translated, it gives CATSRAGAGFSEKLFF.

This clonotype has more than one count but fewer than ten. The rearrangement links TRBV6-5 to TRBJ1-1, with 8 bases fitting TRBD1. With V trimmed by 0 bases and J by 1 base, 4 bases remained unmatched. Looked up from germline, CDR1 is MNHEY and CDR2 is SVGAGI. The CDR3 loop spans 16 amino acids. Here the CDR3 DNA reads TGTGCCAGCAGTTACTCGACAGGGGTCCCGAACACTGAAGCTTTCTTT. Protein: CASSYSTGVPNTEAFF.

The CDR3 loop reads CASSSSFGAFITDTQYF. The CDR3 region has the DNA TGTGCCAGCAGTTCCTCCTTCGGAGCCTTTATAACAGATACGCAGTATTTT. V gene TRBV6-2 or TRBV6-3 combines with J gene TRBJ2-3, with D uncertain. The CDR3 is 17 amino acids. Trimming took 4 bases from V and 3 from J, leaving 20 bases between them. Germline assignment: CDR1 MNHEY and CDR2 SVGEGT.

The sample holds a few counts of this clonotype. The chain has TRBV11-2 and TRBJ2-5; 9 nucleotides match TRBD2. V dropped 3 bases and J dropped 5; count of bases not matched to a gene: 10. Germline V gene data show CDR1 as SGHAT and CDR2 as FQNNGV. This CDR3 contains 16 residues. CDR3 sequence reads: CASSFGTGTSYETQYF. The CDR3 DNA reads as TGTGCCAGCAGCTTTGGGACGGGGACTAGCTATGAGACCCAGTACTTC.

This clonotype showed up many times. This rearrangement joins TRBV7-6 to TRBJ1-1; the D gene is possibly TRBD1 (6 bases). The V end lost 2 bases, the J end lost 0 bases, and 10 bases lay between the germline ends. Germline V lookup: CDR1 SGHVS, CDR2 FNYEAQ. The CDR3 totals 15 residues. The CDR3 sequence is CASSLRQGMNTEAFF. CDR3 bases: TGTGCCAGCAGCTTAAGGCAGGGGATGAACACTGAAGCTTTCTTT.

V gene TRBV18 combines with J gene TRBJ2-5; no clear D. V was shortened by 2 bases and J by 1 base, with 8 bases between the two germline ends. CDR1 is KGHSH, CDR2 LQKENI, per germline. CDR3 length: 14 amino acids. The CDR3 DNA is TGTGCCAGCTCACCATTCGACACCCAAGAGACCCAGTACTTC. Its protein product is CASSPFDTQETQYF.

This clonotype turned up a few times. The V gene is TRBV10-3, the J gene TRBJ2-3; D unresolved. Germline-derived CDR1 and CDR2 are ENHRY and SYGVKD. The length of the CDR3 is 14 residues. V was cut by 5 bases and J by 4 bases, with 13 bases left in between. The CDR3, as DNA: TGTGCCATCAGTTACCGGGCGGATTCAGATACGCAGTATTTT. It encodes CAISYRADSDTQYF.